This is a list of T cell receptor beta chains from one sample in a study of blood T cell repertoires in COVID-19. TCRdb's table, derived via immunoSEQ multiplex PCR, lists solely in-frame clones and lacks some. The data hold around 450,000 clones, with about 90% observed a single time. Sequenced sample: PBMCs or T cells enriched from blood (not recorded which). The receptor source for this set is a man in his late teens or twenties who had recovered from COVID-19. The CDR3 runs from the conserved cysteine through the conserved F or W. Each record gives: CDR3 protein, CDR3 DNA, J gene, D gene, clone size, V gene. The D gene is left open where the match is weak. Some rows mark clone size as missing; the rest say once, few, many or name a class of expanded clone.

CDR3: CASSEWALRQPQHF; DNA: TGTGCCAGCAGCGAATGGGCGCTTAGACAGCCCCAGCATTTT; J: TRBJ1-5; D: -; size: -; V: TRBV5-6
CDR3: CASSQVPGQGIGGNTEAFF; DNA: TGTGCCAGCAGCCAAGTACCGGGACAGGGGATTGGTGGGAACACTGAAGCTTTCTTT; J: TRBJ1-1; D: TRBD1; size: -; V: TRBV3-1/TRBV3-2
CDR3: CASSHPGTQMNGYTF; DNA: TGTGCCAGCAGCCACCCCGGGACACAAATGAATGGCTACACCTTC; J: TRBJ1-2; D: -; size: -; V: TRBV3-1/TRBV3-2
CDR3: CASSLGSQETQYF; DNA: TGTGCCAGCAGCTTGGGTTCTCAAGAGACCCAGTACTTC; J: TRBJ2-5; D: -; size: once; V: TRBV5-4
CDR3: CASSQTGGYGADTQYF; DNA: TGTGCCAGCAGCCAAACTGGCGGATACGGCGCAGATACGCAGTATTTT; J: TRBJ2-3; D: -; size: -; V: TRBV3-1/TRBV3-2
CDR3: CASSSSRDRAITGNTIYF; DNA: TGTGCCAGCAGCTCGTCAAGGGACAGGGCTATAACTGGAAACACCATATATTTT; J: TRBJ1-3; D: TRBD1; size: -; V: TRBV11-2
CDR3: CASSESRQTNEKLFF; DNA: TGCGCCAGCAGTGAATCTCGACAGACTAATGAAAAACTGTTTTTT; J: TRBJ1-4; D: -; size: -; V: TRBV10-1
CDR3: CASSEFDRAGSTEAFF; DNA: TGTGCCAGCAGCGAATTCGACAGGGCAGGCAGCACTGAAGCTTTCTTT; J: TRBJ1-1; D: TRBD1; size: -; V: TRBV9
CDR3: CASSTDRGPDTQYF; DNA: TGTGCCAGCAGTACGGACAGGGGCCCAGATACGCAGTATTTT; J: TRBJ2-3; D: TRBD1; size: -; V: TRBV27
CDR3: CASRSPSGGSYEQYF; DNA: TGTGCCAGCCGTTCGCCGAGTGGGGGCAGCTACGAGCAGTACTTC; J: TRBJ2-7; D: -; size: -; V: TRBV5-5
CDR3: CASSGETSADTQYF; DNA: TGCGCCAGCAGTGGGGAGACTAGCGCAGATACGCAGTATTTT; J: TRBJ2-3; D: TRBD2; size: -; V: TRBV10-1
CDR3: CASSPLGGRNTEAFF; DNA: TGTGCCAGCAGCCCCCTTGGAGGGAGGAACACTGAAGCTTTCTTT; J: TRBJ1-1; D: -; size: -; V: TRBV9
CDR3: CASSNTRDSYGYTF; DNA: TGTGCCAGCAGCAACACCAGGGACTCCTATGGCTACACCTTC; J: TRBJ1-2; D: -; size: -; V: TRBV6-5
CDR3: CASSLGSRGPYGYTF; DNA: TGTGCCAGCAGCTTGGGATCCAGGGGGCCCTATGGCTACACCTTC; J: TRBJ1-2; D: TRBD1; size: -; V: TRBV5-6
CDR3: CASSLDRRHEKLFF; DNA: TGTGCCAGTAGCCTGGACAGAAGGCATGAAAAACTGTTTTTT; J: TRBJ1-4; D: -; size: once; V: TRBV19
CDR3: CASSKSGSQGGPGNTIYF; DNA: TGTGCCAGCAGCAAAAGTGGGTCGCAGGGGGGACCCGGAAACACCATATATTTT; J: TRBJ1-3; D: -; size: -; V: TRBV21-1
CDR3: CASSSTGYSPLHF; DNA: TGTGCCAGCAGCTCGACAGGTTATTCACCCCTCCACTTT; J: TRBJ1-6; D: -; size: -; V: TRBV6-2/TRBV6-3
CDR3: CASSQAQGARGYTF; DNA: TGTGCCAGCAGCCAAGCACAGGGGGCGCGAGGCTACACCTTC; J: TRBJ1-2; D: TRBD1; size: -; V: TRBV14
CDR3: CAWSQHQIDRAHLNEKLFF; DNA: TGTGCCTGGAGCCAACACCAGATCGACAGGGCTCATCTTAATGAAAAACTGTTTTTT; J: TRBJ1-4; D: TRBD1; size: once; V: TRBV30